This TCR beta chain was obtained from a study of T cells in Graves' hyperthyroidism and ophthalmopathy. Study overall: Blood was drawn when the patient was first diagnosed and still untreated. Findings and caveats of the study: The model predicted ophthalmopathy a median around seven months before onset.

Germline V gene data show CDR1 as KGHSH and CDR2 as LQKENI. The CDR3 totals 15 residues. V shed 2 bases, J shed 4 bases, and the junction held 6 bases outside the gene matches. A Clinical Activity Score of at least 3, a NOSPECS grade of at least 4 and a duration under 3 months were recorded in the ophthalmopathy patients. Researchers amplified the TCR beta CDR3 regions from RNA transcripts. The HTBI set primed first-round TCR CDR3 RT-PCR. TCRdb re-called the multiplex PCR reads through MiXCR, storing one row per CDR3 protein. The top ten clones hold around 7% of a sample with around 600,000 distinct CDR3 sequences, about 14% of them seen once. This clonotype was seen many times. Antigen: not known.

This sequence originates from a woman younger than 30 with Graves' ophthalmopathy. This chain links TRBV18 with TRBJ2-7, with TRBD1 matching over 9 bases. The sequencing input was blood. The CDR3 protein is CASSPGEGQGYEQYF. The CDR3 nucleotides read TGTGCCAGCTCACCAGGGGAGGGACAGGGTTACGAGCAGTACTTC.